One sample yielded the 22 T cell receptor beta chains listed below, sequenced in a study of blood T cell repertoires in COVID-19. Repertoires were generated with immunoSEQ multiplex PCR, while TCRdb's copy carries only in-frame clones and drops some. The repertoire includes approximately 63,000 clones, around four fifths of them detected once, and around 5.8% sits in the top ten. Sequencing was done on a sample of peripheral blood. The receptors stem from a woman in her 70s with acute or convalescent COVID-19.

The V gene is TRBV5-1, the J gene TRBJ1-1; 8 bases fit TRBD1. Germline-derived CDR1 and CDR2 are SGHRS and YFSETQ. The CDR3 is 12 amino acids. Losses at the gene ends were 4 bases for V and 6 bases for J; bases not matched to a gene: 2. The CDR3 DNA follows: TGCGCCAGCAGCCAACAGGGGGCTGAAGCTTTCTTT. It specifies CASSQQGAEAFF.

This chain uses TRBV14 with TRBJ1-1; the match to TRBD1 covers 12 bases. This CDR3 contains 13 residues. With 4 bases clipped from V and 8 bases from J, the junction kept 2 bases outside the gene matches. The germline CDR1 and CDR2 sequences are SGHDN and FVKESK. CDR3 in amino acids: CASSLGQGAEAFF. CDR3 DNA sequence: TGTGCCAGCAGCCTGGGACAGGGGGCCGAAGCTTTCTTT.

V usage is TRBV5-1 and J usage is TRBJ1-5; D may be TRBD1 (6 bases). V lost 4 bases and J lost 4, with 9 bases in between. The CDR3 spans 13 residues. Germline V gives CDR1 SGHRS, CDR2 YFSETQ. Here the CDR3 DNA reads TGCGCCAGCAGCCTGACAGGAAATCAGCCCCAGCATTTT. Protein product: CASSLTGNQPQHF. Combining the CDR3 with reference TRBV5-1 and TRBJ1-5 gives the whole variable domain KAGVTQTPRYLIKTRGQQVTLSCSPISGHRSVSWYQQTPGQGLQFLFEYFSETQRNKGNFPGRFSGRQFSNSRSEMNVSTLELGDSALYLCASSLTGNQPQHFGDGTRLSIL.

The chain links TRBV5-5 to TRBJ2-5; tentative D call: TRBD1 (6 bases). Germline V CDR1 and CDR2: SGHKS, YYEKEE (reference sequence). The CDR3 runs to 14 residues. The V end lost 0 bases, the J end lost 5 bases, and 11 bases lay between the germline ends. This CDR3 is CASSLGGGLETQYF. CDR3 nucleotide sequence: TGTGCCAGCAGCTTGGGAGGGGGTTTGGAGACCCAGTACTTC.

This sequence joins TRBV7-2 and TRBJ2-7; 7 bases match TRBD1. With 3 bases clipped from V and 0 bases from J, the junction kept 5 bases outside the gene matches. There are 15 residues in the CDR3. Germline-derived CDR1 and CDR2 are SGHTA and FQGNSA. The DNA for the CDR3 is TGTGCCAGCAGCTTCGGGACAGTTTTCTCCTACGAGCAGTACTTC. Its protein is CASSFGTVFSYEQYF.

This clone was observed a single time. CDR3 sequence: CASSLGSGLSGNTIYF. The CDR3 coding sequence is TGCGCCAGCAGCTTGGGTTCAGGGCTTTCTGGAAACACCATATATTTT. The J gene is TRBJ1-3, the V gene TRBV5-1; TRBD1 is a possible D gene (5 bases). Trimming left V 0 bases short and J 1 base short, with 11 bases between. CDR1 and CDR2 from the germline V gene are SGHRS and YFSETQ. The CDR3 is 16 residues long.

The V and J genes are TRBV10-3 and TRBJ1-1, with 7 bases identical to TRBD1. V lost 3 bases, J lost 4 bases, and 8 bases stayed unmatched. The germline V gene has CDR1 ENHRY and CDR2 SYGVKD. The CDR3 runs to 15 residues. This CDR3 is CAISDHRGAGTEAFF. The CDR3 coding sequence is TGTGCCATCAGTGACCACAGGGGAGCCGGCACTGAAGCTTTCTTT.

The rearrangement links TRBV6-5 to TRBJ1-6, with D possibly matching TRBD1 (5 bases). V gave up 8 bases and J gave up 0 bases, with 11 bases separating them. In germline, CDR1 is MNHEY, CDR2 SVGAGI. The CDR3 runs to 15 residues. For the CDR3, the DNA is TGTGCCAGCTCAGGGTTAGGCTCCTATAATTCACCCCTCCACTTT. Protein: CASSGLGSYNSPLHF.

V is TRBV9 and J is TRBJ2-7; 8 nucleotides align to TRBD2. Germline V CDR1 and CDR2: SGDLS, YYNGEE. V was clipped by 9 bases and J by 0 bases; unmatched bases: 11. This CDR3 spans 15 amino acids. The CDR3 protein is CAKSWAGGCSYEQYF. CDR3 DNA: TGTGCCAAATCCTGGGCGGGGGGTTGCTCCTACGAGCAGTACTTC. Variable domain in full (rest from reference TRBV9 and TRBJ2-7): DSGVTQTPKHLITATGQRVTLRCSPRSGDLSVYWYQQSLDQGLQFLIQYYNGEERAKGNILERFSAQQFPDLHSELNLSSLELGDSALYFCAKSWAGGCSYEQYFGPGTRLTVT.

The chain employs TRBV5-4 and TRBJ2-7; TRBD2 aligns across 8 bases. With 0 bases clipped from V and 0 bases from J, the junction kept 5 bases outside the gene matches. This CDR3 has 16 amino acids. The germline gives CDR1 SGHNT, CDR2 YYREEE (reference sequence). DNA for the CDR3: TGTGCCAGCAGCTTGGTGGGCGGGGGGATCTCCTACGAGCAGTACTTC. Translation: CASSLVGGGISYEQYF.

The J gene is TRBJ2-7, the V gene TRBV27, with a possible D match to TRBD2 (5 bases). Trimming took off 8 bases at V and 4 bases at J, with 18 bases between the two ends. There are 14 residues in the CDR3. The germline V gene has CDR1 MNHEY and CDR2 SMNVEV (reference sequence). In nucleotides, the CDR3 is TGTGCCAGCCAACGGGGTCGTGGGTTATACGAGCAGTACTTC. It translates to CASQRGRGLYEQYF.

The rearrangement links TRBV3-1 (or the pseudogene TRBV3-2) to TRBJ1-4; 12 positions match TRBD1. The CDR3 totals 17 residues. V lost 7 bases and J lost 3; bases outside the gene matches: 9. CDR1 and CDR2 (germline): LGHDT, YNNKEL (reference sequence). The CDR3 sequence is CASTRDRGRVANEKLFF. CDR3 in DNA: TGTGCCAGCACCAGGGACAGGGGGCGCGTGGCTAATGAAAAACTGTTTTTT.

The chain couples TRBV21-1 to TRBJ2-5; no DNA check was done on the table's D call, TRBD1. TRBV21-1 is an annotated pseudogene. The CDR3 is made up of 15 amino acids. The CDR3 spells CASSKDRLGPETQYF. CDR3 nucleotides: TGTGCCAGCAGCAAAGATCGTCTGGGCCCAGAGACCCAGTACTTC.

This chain links TRBV5-6 with TRBJ2-1; 8 nucleotides agree with TRBD2. V trimming: 2 bases; J trimming: 6 bases; junction bases outside the gene matches: 4. This CDR3 has 14 amino acids. Looked up from germline, CDR1 is SGHDT and CDR2 is YYEEEE. DNA of the CDR3: TGTGCCAGCAGCTTAGCGGGGGCTATCAATGAGCAGTTCTTC. Encoded protein: CASSLAGAINEQFF.

This chain joins TRBV7-8 and TRBJ1-6, with TRBD1 matching 9 bases. With V trimmed by 5 bases and J by 6 bases, 5 bases remained unmatched. This CDR3 spans 15 amino acids. From germline, CDR1 is SGHVS and CDR2 FQNEAQ. CDR3 amino acids: CASSPRDRVNSPLHF. The CDR3 coding sequence is TGTGCCAGCAGCCCCCGGGACAGGGTTAATTCACCCCTCCACTTT.

A single count supports this clone. The chain couples TRBV5-1 to TRBJ2-5; the D gene is possibly TRBD2 (6 bases). Trimming pared 5 bases from V and 5 bases from J, leaving 13 bases between. The CDR3 contains 13 residues. Germline loops: CDR1 SGHRS, CDR2 YFSETQ. The CDR3 reads CASRPGGFETQYF. CDR3 coding DNA: TGCGCCAGCAGACCCGGGGGTTTTGAGACCCAGTACTTC.

The CDR3 DNA is TGTGCCAGCAGTTATTTGACAGTTCGACAGAACACTGAAGCTTTCTTT. Its translation: CASSYLTVRQNTEAFF. J is TRBJ1-1 and V is TRBV6-5; TRBD1 might be the D (5 bases). Germline CDR1 and CDR2: MNHEY and SVGAGI. The germline V and J ends were trimmed by 3 bases and 1 base, with 15 bases remaining between them. The CDR3 spans 16 residues.

V gene TRBV6-1 combines with J gene TRBJ2-7, with 10 bases identical to TRBD2. CDR1 and CDR2 (germline): MNHNS, SASEGT. The J segment lost 4 bases and the V segment lost 2 bases, leaving 11 bases of the junction unmatched. CDR3 length: 17 residues. CDR3: CASSEQLSGGPGYEQYF. The CDR3 nucleotides are TGTGCCAGCAGTGAACAACTTAGCGGGGGGCCCGGGTACGAGCAGTACTTC.

The genes are TRBV19 and TRBJ2-7; 9 nucleotides agree with TRBD1. Germline V CDR1 and CDR2: LNHDA, SQIVND (reference sequence). The J segment lost 2 bases and the V segment lost 5 bases, leaving 7 bases of the junction unmatched. CDR3 length: 15 residues. In nucleotides, the CDR3 is TGTGCCAGTAGTCCCGTAGGGACAGGGACCTACGAGCAGTACTTC. This translates into CASSPVGTGTYEQYF.

This chain connects TRBV3-1 (or the pseudogene TRBV3-2) to TRBJ2-7; 7 bases line up with TRBD1. The CDR3 length is 14 residues. CDR1 and CDR2 (germline): LGHDT, YNNKEL (reference sequence). V was clipped by 0 bases and J by 1 base; unmatched bases: 0. CDR3 residues: CASSQEGQSYEQYF. The DNA of the CDR3 is TGTGCCAGCAGCCAAGAGGGACAGTCCTACGAGCAGTACTTC.

This chain uses TRBV2 with TRBJ2-5; 7 bases align to TRBD2. CDR3 length: 20 amino acids. V lost 4 bases, J lost 3 bases, and 23 bases stayed unmatched. Germline V CDR1 and CDR2: SNHLY, FYNNEI. CDR3 DNA: TGTGCCAGCAGTGGTTCCCCAGGGACGCGACTAGCAGGCCAAAAAGAGACCCAGTACTTC. It yields the protein CASSGSPGTRLAGQKETQYF.

This clone appeared a few times. The V and J genes are TRBV19 and TRBJ2-6; tentatively, D is TRBD1 (5 bases). Germline V gene data show CDR1 as LNHDA and CDR2 as SQIVND (reference sequence). CDR3 length: 17 residues. V lost 3 bases and J lost 1, with 13 bases in between. CDR3 DNA: TGTGCCAGTAGTATCCAGGGCCACCTATCTGGGGCCAACGTCCTGACTTTC. Residues: CASSIQGHLSGANVLTF.